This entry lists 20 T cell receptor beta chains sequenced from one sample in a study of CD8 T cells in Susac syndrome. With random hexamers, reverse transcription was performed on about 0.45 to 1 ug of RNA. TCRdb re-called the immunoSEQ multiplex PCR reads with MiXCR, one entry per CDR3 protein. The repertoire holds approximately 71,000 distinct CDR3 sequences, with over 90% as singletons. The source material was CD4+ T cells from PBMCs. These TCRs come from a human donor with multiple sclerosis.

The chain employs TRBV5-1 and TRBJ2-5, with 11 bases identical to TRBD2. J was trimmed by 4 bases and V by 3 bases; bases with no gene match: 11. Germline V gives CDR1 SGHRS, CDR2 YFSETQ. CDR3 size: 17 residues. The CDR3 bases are TGCGCCAGCAGCTCCGACCCTAGCGGGGGGCGAGGAGAGACCCAGTACTTC. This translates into CASSSDPSGGRGETQYF.

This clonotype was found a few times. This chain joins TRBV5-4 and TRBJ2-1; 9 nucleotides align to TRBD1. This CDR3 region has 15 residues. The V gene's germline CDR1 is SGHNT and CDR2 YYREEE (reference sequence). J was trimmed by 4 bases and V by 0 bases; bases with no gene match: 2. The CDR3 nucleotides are TGTGCCAGCAGCTTGGACAGGGGGCCTTACAATGAGCAGTTCTTC. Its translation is CASSLDRGPYNEQFF.

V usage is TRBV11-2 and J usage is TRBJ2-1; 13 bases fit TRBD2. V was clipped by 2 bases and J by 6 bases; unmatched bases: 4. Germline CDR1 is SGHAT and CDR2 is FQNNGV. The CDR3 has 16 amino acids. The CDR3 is CASSLSTSGGTNEQFF. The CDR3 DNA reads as TGTGCCAGCAGCTTATCGACTAGCGGGGGGACCAATGAGCAGTTCTTC.

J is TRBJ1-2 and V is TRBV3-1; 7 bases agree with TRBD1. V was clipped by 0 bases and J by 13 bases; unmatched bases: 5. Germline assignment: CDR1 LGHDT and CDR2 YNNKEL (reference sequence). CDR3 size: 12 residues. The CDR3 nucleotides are TGTGCCAGCAGCCAAGAAGGGGGCCCTGGCACCTTC. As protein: CASSQEGGPGTF.

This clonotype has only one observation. CDR3 in DNA: TGCGCCAGCAGCTTGACTAGTTTGGACGAGCAGTACTTC. Its translation: CASSLTSLDEQYF. The J gene is TRBJ2-7, the V gene TRBV5-1, with a possible D match to TRBD2 (5 bases). V lost 1 base to trimming and J lost 5 bases, with 10 bases between them. There are 13 residues in the CDR3. The germline V gene encodes CDR1 SGHRS and CDR2 YFSETQ.

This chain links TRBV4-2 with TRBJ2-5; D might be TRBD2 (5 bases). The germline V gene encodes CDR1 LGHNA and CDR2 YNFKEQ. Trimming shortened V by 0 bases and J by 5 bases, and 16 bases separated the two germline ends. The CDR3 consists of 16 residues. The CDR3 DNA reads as TGTGCCAGCAGCCAAGATGAAGGAGGTTCGGGGGAGACCCAGTACTTC. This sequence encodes CASSQDEGGSGETQYF.

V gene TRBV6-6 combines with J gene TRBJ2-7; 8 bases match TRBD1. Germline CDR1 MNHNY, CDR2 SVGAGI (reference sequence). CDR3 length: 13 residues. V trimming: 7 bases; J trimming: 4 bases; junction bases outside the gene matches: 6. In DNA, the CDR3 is TGTGCCAGCAACCTCGACAGGGGTTACGAGCAGTACTTC. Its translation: CASNLDRGYEQYF.

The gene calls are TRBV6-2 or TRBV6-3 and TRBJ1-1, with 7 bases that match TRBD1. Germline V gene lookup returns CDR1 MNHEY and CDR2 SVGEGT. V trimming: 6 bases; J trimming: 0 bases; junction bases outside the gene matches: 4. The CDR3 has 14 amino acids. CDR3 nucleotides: TGTGCCAGCAGAACCGACAGGGTGAACACTGAAGCTTTCTTT. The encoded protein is CASRTDRVNTEAFF.

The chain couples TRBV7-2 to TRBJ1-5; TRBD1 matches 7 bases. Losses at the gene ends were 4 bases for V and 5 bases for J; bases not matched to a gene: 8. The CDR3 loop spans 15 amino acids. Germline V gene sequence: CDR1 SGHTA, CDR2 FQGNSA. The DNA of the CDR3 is TGTGCCAGCAGCTCCCGACAGGGTTTGGATCAGCCCCAGCATTTT. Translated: CASSSRQGLDQPQHF.

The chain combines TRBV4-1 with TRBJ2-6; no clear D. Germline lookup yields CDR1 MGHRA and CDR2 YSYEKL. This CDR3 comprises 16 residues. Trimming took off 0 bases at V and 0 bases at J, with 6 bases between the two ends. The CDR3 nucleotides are TGCGCCAGCAGCCAAGACTCGGTCTCTGGGGCCAACGTCCTGACTTTC. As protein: CASSQDSVSGANVLTF.

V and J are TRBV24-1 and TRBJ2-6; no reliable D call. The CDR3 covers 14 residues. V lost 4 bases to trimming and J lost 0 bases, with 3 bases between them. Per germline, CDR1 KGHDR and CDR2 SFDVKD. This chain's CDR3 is CATSEISGANVLTF. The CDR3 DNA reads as TGTGCCACCAGTGAGATCTCTGGGGCCAACGTCCTGACTTTC.

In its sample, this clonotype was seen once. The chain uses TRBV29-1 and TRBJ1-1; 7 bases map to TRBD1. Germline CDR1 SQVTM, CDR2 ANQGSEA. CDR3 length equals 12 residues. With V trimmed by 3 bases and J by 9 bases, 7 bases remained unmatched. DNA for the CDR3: TGCAGCGTTGAGGAAAGGGGGCGCCAAGCTTTCTTT. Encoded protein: CSVEERGRQAFF.

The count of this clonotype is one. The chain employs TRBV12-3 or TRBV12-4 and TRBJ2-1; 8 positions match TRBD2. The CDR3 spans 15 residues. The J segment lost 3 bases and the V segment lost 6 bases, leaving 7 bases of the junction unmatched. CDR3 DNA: TGTGCCAGCAGCATCGGGACTAGAATCTACAATGAGCAGTTCTTC. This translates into CASSIGTRIYNEQFF.

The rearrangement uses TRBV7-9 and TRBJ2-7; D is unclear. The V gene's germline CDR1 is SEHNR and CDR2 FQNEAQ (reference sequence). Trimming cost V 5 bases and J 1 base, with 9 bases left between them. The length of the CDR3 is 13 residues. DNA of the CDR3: TGTGCCAGCAGCGAATGGCAGTCCTACGAGCAGTACTTC. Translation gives CASSEWQSYEQYF.

The CDR3 DNA follows: TGTGCCAGCAGAGGACAGGGGGATTTGGAAGGCTACACCTTC. As protein: CASRGQGDLEGYTF. V is TRBV7-9 and J is TRBJ1-2; 10 bases line up with TRBD1. The germline V gene has CDR1 SEHNR and CDR2 FQNEAQ (reference sequence). V trimming: 6 bases; J trimming: 8 bases; junction bases outside the gene matches: 9. The CDR3 is 14 amino acids.

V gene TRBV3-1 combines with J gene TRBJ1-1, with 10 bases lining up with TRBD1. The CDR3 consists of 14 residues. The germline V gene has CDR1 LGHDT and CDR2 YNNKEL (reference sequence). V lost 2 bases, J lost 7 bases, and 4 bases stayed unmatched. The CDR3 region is CASSQTTGGFEAFF. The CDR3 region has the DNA TGTGCCAGCAGCCAAACGACAGGGGGCTTTGAAGCTTTCTTT. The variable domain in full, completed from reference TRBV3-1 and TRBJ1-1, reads DTAVSQTPKYLVTQMGNDKSIKCEQNLGHDTMYWYKQDSKKFLKIMFSYNNKELIINETVPNRFSPKSPDKAHLNLHINSLELGDSAVYFCASSQTTGGFEAFFGQGTRLTVV.

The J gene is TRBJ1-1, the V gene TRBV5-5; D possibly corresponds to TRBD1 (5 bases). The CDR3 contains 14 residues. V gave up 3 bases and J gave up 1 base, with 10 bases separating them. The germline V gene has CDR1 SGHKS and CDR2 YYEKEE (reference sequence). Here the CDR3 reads CASSWDGTNTEAFF. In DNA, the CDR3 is TGTGCCAGCAGCTGGGACGGTACGAACACTGAAGCTTTCTTT. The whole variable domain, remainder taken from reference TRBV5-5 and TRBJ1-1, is DAGVTQSPTHLIKTRGQQVTLRCSPISGHKSVSWYQQVLGQGPQFIFQYYEKEERGRGNFPDRFSARQFPNYSSELNVNALLLGDSALYLCASSWDGTNTEAFFGQGTRLTVV.

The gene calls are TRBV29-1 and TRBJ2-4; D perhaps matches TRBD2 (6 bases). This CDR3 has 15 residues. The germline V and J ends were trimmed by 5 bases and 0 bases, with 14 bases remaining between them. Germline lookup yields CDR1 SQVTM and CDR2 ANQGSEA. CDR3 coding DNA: TGCAGCGTTACGGGGGTTTCACTAGCCAAAAACATTCAGTACTTC. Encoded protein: CSVTGVSLAKNIQYF.

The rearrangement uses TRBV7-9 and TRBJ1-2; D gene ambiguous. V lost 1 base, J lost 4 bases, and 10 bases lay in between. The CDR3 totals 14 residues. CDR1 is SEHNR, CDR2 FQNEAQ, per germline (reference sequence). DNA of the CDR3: TGTGCCAGCAGCTTAGACCTGGGCGTCTATGGCTACACCTTC. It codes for CASSLDLGVYGYTF.

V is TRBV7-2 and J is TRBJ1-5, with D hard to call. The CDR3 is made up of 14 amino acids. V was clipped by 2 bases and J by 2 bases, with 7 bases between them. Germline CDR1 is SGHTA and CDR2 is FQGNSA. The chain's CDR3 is CASSLWGGNQPQHF. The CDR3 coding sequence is TGTGCCAGCAGCTTATGGGGTGGCAATCAGCCCCAGCATTTT.